Here is one TCR beta chain with its context. This sample stems from a study of blood T cell repertoires in COVID-19. Across the study: Acute-phase and convalescent COVID-19 samples originated in the United States, Italy and Spain.

The germline V gene encodes CDR1 SNHLY and CDR2 FYNNEI. The V end was cut by 5 bases, the J end by 7 bases, with 15 bases between. CDR3 length equals 14 residues. TCRdb's copy holds only in-frame clones and misses some; the assay was immunoSEQ multiplex PCR. The sample has approximately 450,000 clones; 80% to 90% are singletons. The receptor comes from a man aged 30-40 years who had recovered from COVID-19. Sample: PBMCs or T cells enriched from blood (not recorded which). This sequence joins TRBV2 and TRBJ1-5, with D tentatively TRBD1 (6 bases). The DNA of the CDR3 is TGTGCCAGCAGTTCAGGGGAGTTAGGACAGCCCCAGCATTTT. The encoded protein is CASSSGELGQPQHF.